This TCR beta chain was captured by sequencing in a study of blood T cells in healthy people across ages. Looking at the study overall: About one barcoded beta molecule per two T cells came from capture by template switching.

Next came a second PCR, run for about 7 to 12 cycles, which used a sample-barcoded 5' primer along with a J-beta primer mix. TCRdb analysed the 5' RACE reads with MiXCR anew, one entry per CDR3 protein. The repertoire holds 870,000 or so distinct CDR3 sequences, with 29% as singletons. Each donor's blood draw was around 9.2 milliliters of peripheral blood. The study, taken as a whole, reports: Long-lived donors had more naive CD4+ cells and higher diversity than aged donors. A strong correlation between TCR beta diversity and naive T cell percentage was seen.

The CDR3 has 18 residues. Germline V gene sequence: CDR1 GTSNPN, CDR2 SVGIG (reference sequence). V was shortened by 4 bases and J by 1 base, with 24 bases between the two germline ends. Of note for this clonotype: Antigen unknown.

The sequence was obtained from an elderly woman in good health. This sequence joins TRBV30 and TRBJ2-3, with D perhaps TRBD1 or TRBD2 (7 bases each). The sequenced material came from blood. The chain's CDR3 is CAWNHRGGIPYGTDTQYF. The CDR3 DNA follows: TGTGCCTGGAACCACAGGGGAGGGATCCCCTACGGCACAGATACGCAGTATTTT.